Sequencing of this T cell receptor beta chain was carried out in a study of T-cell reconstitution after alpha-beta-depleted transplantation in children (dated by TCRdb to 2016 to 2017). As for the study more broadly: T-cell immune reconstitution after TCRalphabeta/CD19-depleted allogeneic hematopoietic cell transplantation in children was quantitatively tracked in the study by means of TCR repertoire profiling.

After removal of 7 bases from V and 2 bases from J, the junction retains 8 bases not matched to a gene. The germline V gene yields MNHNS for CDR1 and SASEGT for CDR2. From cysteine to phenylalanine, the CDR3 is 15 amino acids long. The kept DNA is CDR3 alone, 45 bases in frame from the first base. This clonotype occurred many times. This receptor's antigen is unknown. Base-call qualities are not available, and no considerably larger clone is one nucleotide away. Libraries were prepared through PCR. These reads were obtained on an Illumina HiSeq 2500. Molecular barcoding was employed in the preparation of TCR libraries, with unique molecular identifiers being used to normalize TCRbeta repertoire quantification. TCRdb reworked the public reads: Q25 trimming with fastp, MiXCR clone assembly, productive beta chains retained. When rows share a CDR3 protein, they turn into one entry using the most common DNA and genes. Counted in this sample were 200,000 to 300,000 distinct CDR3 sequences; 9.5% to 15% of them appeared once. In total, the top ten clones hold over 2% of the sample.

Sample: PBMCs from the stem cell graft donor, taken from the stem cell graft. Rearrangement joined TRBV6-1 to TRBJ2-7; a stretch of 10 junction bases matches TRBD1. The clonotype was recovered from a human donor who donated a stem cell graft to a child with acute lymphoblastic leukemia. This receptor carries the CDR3 CASMVYGTGAYEQYF. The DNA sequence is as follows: TGTGCCAGCATGGTCTATGGGACAGGGGCCTACGAGCAGTACTTC.